Included here is one T cell receptor (beta chain) sequence, with context. No cognate antigen has been identified for it. Base-call qualities are not available, and no considerably larger clone is one nucleotide away. The library was prepared using 5' RACE. The sample was run on an Illumina HiSeq 2500. A second PCR of roughly 7 to 12 cycles was run with a J-beta primer mix and a sample-barcoded 5' primer. A unique molecular identifier was introduced onto each TCR beta cDNA molecule by a template-switch 5' adaptor carrying 12 random nucleotides. Each sample yielded at least 2.5 million CDR3-containing paired-end reads. First-strand cDNA was synthesized from all RNA with the Mint cDNA synthesis kit, primed by a TRBC-specific oligonucleotide. Following uracil-DNA glycosylase treatment, a first 18-cycle PCR with universal primers M1SS and BC2_uni_R was performed on all cDNA. On the study's bioinformatics: For normalization, 1 million high-quality reads, each with a distinct molecular identifier, were randomly selected from each sample. Reads sharing molecular identifiers were discarded rather than binned into consensus sequences. CDR3 identification, clonotype clustering and error correction used MiTCR with a Q25 quality threshold and the strictest error-elimination algorithm. A nonparametric unseen species model with Euler transformation was used to estimate lower-bound total TCR beta diversity. The public reads were reanalyzed by TCRdb: fastp trimming at Q25, MiXCR alignment, in-frame beta chains only. Here each entry gathers all rows of one CDR3 protein and keeps the most common genes and DNA. TCRdb's processing, not the authors', yielded these V and J calls. A total of hundreds of thousands of distinct CDR3 sequences appear in this sample, around 20% of them only once. The top ten hold around 3.4% of the sample.

The germline V gene specifies MDHEN as CDR1 and SYDVKM as CDR2. Taken from cysteine to phenylalanine, the CDR3 has 15 residues. The entry retains the CDR3 DNA only, 45 bases that are in frame from base 1. V gives up 5 bases and J gives up 3 bases, and the segment between their germline ends measures 14 bases. This sample is drawn from a study of blood T cells in healthy people across ages (dated by TCRdb to the mid-2010s). Notes on the research overall: In model experiments, template switching captured about one uniquely barcoded TCR beta cDNA molecule for every two T cells. Using deep sequencing normalized with unique cDNA molecular identifiers, the study measured how TCR beta repertoire diversity changes with age. The donors were split into four age groups: young (average approximately 16 years), middle-aged (about 40), aged (around 67) and long-lived (approximately 80). Donors of different ages were randomly distributed across sequencing lanes to avoid experimental bias. The study analyzed two additional independent replicas of 1 million unique cDNA reads from the same blood draw for two donors, one aged 18 to 29 and one aged 80 or older. The research as a whole found: Total diversity estimates from one million sequenced T cells were considered lower bounds and underestimates. Bulk unsorted PBMC profiling prevented conclusive comparison of naive and antigen-experienced compartments. Compared with the aged group, the long-lived group had more naive CD4+ T cells, fewer expanded clones and increased TCR diversity, suggesting age selection. Because the CMV infection status of the donors was unknown, age-related changes in expanded clonotypes may potentially have been confounded. Observed TCR beta diversity per million T cells fell roughly linearly with age, and a significant reduction was already apparent by age approximately 41. The percentage of naive T cells measured by flow cytometry correlated strongly with observed TCR beta diversity.

The donors were roughly 40 Caucasian individuals from Russia, aged 6 to 90 years, who were systemically healthy. Around 9.8 milliliters of peripheral blood were collected from each donor into EDTA-treated Vacutainer tubes. PBMCs were isolated by Ficoll-Paque density-gradient centrifugation, with at least 7 million obtained per sample. Trizol reagent was used to extract total RNA from PBMCs, with at least 5.5 micrograms per sample. Naive CD45RAhigh/CD27high T cell percentages were measured by flow cytometry on a PBMC aliquot from every donor. The origin of this receptor is a man between 65 and 85 years old in good health. Sequences were obtained from blood. Here the chain combines TRBV28 and TRBJ2-1; a tentative D call is TRBD1 (6 bases match). CDR3 region: CASSAQGKGYNEQFF. The DNA reads TGTGCCAGCAGTGCACAGGGAAAAGGCTACAATGAGCAGTTCTTC.